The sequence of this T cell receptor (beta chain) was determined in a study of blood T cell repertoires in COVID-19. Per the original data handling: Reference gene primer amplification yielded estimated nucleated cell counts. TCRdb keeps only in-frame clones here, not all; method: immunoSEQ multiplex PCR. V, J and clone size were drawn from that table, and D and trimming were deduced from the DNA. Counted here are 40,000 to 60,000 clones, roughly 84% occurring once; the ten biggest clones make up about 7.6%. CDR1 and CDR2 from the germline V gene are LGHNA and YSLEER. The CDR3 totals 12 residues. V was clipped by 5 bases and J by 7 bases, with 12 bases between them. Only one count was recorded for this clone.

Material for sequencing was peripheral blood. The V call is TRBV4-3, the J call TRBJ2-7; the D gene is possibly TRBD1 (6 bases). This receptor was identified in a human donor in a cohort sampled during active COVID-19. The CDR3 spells CASSNRVGEQYF. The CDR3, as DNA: TGCGCCAGCAGCAACAGGGTGGGGGAGCAGTACTTC.